The T cell receptor beta chain described here comes from a study of monozygotic twins with inflammatory bowel disease. Germline V gene sequence: CDR1 DFQATT, CDR2 SNEGSKA (reference sequence). The CDR3 is 15 amino acids. Two nested PCRs, about 16 and 10 cycles, amplified TCRalpha and TCRbeta cDNA. One entry per CDR3 protein, without DNA, is what TCRdb gives after re-calling the 5' RACE reads. The sample has around 400,000 distinct CDR3 sequences. As regards this clonotype: Its antigen is not identified.

Findings and caveats of the study: With others, IBD patients shared fewer clonotypes than healthy twins did, especially with disease activity.

Specimen: blood. J is TRBJ2-1 and V is TRBV20-1; without DNA, the TCRdb call of TRBD1 cannot be checked. The source of this sequence is a human donor with ulcerative colitis or Crohn's disease, or a healthy co-twin of an affected twin (not recorded which). CDR3 residues: CSARRRGFSYNEQFF.